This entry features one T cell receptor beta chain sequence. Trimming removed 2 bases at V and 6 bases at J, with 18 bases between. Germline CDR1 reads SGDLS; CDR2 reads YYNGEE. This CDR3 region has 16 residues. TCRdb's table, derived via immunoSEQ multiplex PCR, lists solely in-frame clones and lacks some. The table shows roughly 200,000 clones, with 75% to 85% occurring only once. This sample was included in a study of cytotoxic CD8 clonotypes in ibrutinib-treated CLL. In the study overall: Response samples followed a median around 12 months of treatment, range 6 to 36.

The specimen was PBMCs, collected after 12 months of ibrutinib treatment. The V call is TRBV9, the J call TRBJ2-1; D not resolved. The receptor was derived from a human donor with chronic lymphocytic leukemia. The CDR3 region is CASSVPPGWIGNEQFF. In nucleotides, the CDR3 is TGTGCCAGCAGCGTCCCCCCAGGTTGGATTGGCAATGAGCAGTTCTTC.